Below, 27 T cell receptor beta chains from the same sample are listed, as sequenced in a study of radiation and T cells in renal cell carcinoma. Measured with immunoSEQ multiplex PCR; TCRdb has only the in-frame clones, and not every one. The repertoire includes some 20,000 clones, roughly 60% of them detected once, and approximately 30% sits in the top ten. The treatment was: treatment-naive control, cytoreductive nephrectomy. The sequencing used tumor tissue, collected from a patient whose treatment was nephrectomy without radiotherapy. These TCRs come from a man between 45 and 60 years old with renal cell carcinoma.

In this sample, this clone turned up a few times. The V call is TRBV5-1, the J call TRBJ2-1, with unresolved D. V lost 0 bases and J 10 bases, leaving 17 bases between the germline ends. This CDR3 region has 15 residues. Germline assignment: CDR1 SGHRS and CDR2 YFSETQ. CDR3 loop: CASSLDPGFPPEQFF. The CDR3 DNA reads TGCGCCAGCAGCTTGGATCCTGGCTTCCCCCCGGAGCAGTTCTTC.

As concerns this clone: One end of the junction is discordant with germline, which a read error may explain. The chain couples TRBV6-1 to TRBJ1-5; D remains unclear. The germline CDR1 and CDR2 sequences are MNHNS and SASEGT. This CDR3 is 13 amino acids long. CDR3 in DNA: TGTGCCAGCAGTGAACAGGTTTATCAGCCCCGGCATTTT. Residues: CASSEQVYQPRHF.

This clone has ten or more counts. CDR3 nucleotides: TGTGCCAGTAGTATAAGCCGGGGGCCCGTGGGCTACACCTTC. Translation: CASSISRGPVGYTF. V usage is TRBV19 and J usage is TRBJ1-2; D perhaps matches TRBD1 (6 bases). CDR1 is LNHDA, CDR2 SQIVND, per germline (reference sequence). V lost 2 bases, J lost 8 bases, and 15 bases lay in between. The CDR3 loop spans 14 amino acids.

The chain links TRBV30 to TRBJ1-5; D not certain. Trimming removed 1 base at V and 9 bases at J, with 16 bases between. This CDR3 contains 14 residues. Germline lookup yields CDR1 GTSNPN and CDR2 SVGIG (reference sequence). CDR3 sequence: CAWSADSGDRPQHF. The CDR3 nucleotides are TGTGCCTGGAGTGCTGATAGCGGGGATCGGCCCCAGCATTTT.

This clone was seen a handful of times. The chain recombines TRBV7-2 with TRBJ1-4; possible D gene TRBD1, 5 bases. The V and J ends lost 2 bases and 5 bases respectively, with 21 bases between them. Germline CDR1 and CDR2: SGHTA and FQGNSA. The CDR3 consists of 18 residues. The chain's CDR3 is CASSLRGRSITGNEKLFF. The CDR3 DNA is TGTGCCAGCAGCTTAAGGGGTCGCTCGATCACGGGAAATGAAAAACTGTTTTTT.

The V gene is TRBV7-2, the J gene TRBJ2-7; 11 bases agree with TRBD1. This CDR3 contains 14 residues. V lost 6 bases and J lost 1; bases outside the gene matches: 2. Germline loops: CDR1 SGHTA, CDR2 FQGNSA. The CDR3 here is CASSWDRGSYEQYF. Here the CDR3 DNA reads TGTGCCAGCAGTTGGGACAGGGGGTCCTACGAGCAGTACTTC.

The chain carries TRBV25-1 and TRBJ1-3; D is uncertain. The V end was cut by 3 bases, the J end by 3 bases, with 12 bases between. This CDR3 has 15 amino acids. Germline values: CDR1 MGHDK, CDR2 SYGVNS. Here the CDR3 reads CASSEYRADGNTIYF. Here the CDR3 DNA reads TGTGCCAGCAGTGAGTACCGGGCGGATGGAAACACCATATATTTT. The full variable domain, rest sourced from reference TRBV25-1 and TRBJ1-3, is EADIYQTPRYLVIGTGKKITLECSQTMGHDKMYWYQQDPGMELHLIHYSYGVNSTEKGDLSSESTVSRIRTEHFPLTLESARPSHTSQYLCASSEYRADGNTIYFGEGSWLTVV.

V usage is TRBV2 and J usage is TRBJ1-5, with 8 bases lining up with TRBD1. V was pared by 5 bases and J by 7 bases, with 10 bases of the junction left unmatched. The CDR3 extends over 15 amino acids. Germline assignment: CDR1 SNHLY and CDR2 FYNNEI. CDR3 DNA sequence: TGTGCCAGCAGTTGGCGACAGGGGAGTCGGCAGCCCCAGCATTTT. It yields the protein CASSWRQGSRQPQHF.

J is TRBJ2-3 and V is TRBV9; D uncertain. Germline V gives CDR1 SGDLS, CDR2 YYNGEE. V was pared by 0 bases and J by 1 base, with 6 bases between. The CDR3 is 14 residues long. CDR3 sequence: CASSVEQGTDTQYF. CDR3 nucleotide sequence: TGTGCCAGCAGCGTAGAGCAGGGCACAGATACGCAGTATTTT.

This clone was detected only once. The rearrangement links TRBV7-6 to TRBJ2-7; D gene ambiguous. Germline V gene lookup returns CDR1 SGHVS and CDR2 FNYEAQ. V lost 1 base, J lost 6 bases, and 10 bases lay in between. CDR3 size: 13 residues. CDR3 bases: TGTGCCAGCAGCTTAGACTTAAAAGGCGAGCAGTACTTC. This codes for CASSLDLKGEQYF.

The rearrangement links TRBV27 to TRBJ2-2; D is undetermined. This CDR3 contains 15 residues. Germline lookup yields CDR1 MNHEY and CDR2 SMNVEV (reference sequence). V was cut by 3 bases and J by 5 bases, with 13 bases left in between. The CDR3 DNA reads TGTGCCAGCAGTTTCTTAGGTATCGGTACCGGGGAGCTGTTTTTT. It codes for CASSFLGIGTGELFF.

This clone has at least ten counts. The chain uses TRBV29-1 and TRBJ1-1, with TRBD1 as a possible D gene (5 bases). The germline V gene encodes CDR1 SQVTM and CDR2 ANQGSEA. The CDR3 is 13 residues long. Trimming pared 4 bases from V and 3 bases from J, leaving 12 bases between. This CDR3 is CSVAIQAYTEAFF. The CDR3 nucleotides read TGCAGCGTTGCGATACAGGCGTACACTGAAGCTTTCTTT.

The CDR3 sequence is CASRETFYTGELFF. As DNA, the CDR3 is TGTGCCAGCAGGGAGACGTTTTACACCGGGGAGCTGTTTTTT. The chain couples TRBV6-1 to TRBJ2-2; D remains unclear. Trimming removed 6 bases from V and 3 bases from J, with 11 bases in between. CDR3 length equals 14 residues. CDR1 and CDR2 from the germline V gene are MNHNS and SASEGT.

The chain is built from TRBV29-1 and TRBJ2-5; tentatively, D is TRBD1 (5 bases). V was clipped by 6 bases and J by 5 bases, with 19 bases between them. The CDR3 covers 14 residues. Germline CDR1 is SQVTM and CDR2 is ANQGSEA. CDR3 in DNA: TGCAGCGTCGCCGATGGACACTTTGACGAGACCCAGTACTTC. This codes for CSVADGHFDETQYF.

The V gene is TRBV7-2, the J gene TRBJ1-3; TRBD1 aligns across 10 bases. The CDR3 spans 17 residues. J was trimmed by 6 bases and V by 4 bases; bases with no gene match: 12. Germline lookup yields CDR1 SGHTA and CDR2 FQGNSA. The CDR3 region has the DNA TGTGCCAGCAGCTCGGGACAGGGGAATCGATTAATAAACACCATATATTTT. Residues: CASSSGQGNRLINTIYF.

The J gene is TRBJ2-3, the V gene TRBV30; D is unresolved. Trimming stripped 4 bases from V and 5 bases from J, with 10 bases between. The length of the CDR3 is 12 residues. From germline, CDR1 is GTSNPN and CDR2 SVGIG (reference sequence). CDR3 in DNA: TGTGCCTGGACCAAGGGTGGAGATACGCAGTATTTT. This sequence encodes CAWTKGGDTQYF. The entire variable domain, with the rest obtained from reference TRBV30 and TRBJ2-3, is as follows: SQTIHQWPATLVQPVGSPLSLECTVEGTSNPNLYWYRQAAGRGLQLLFYSVGIGQISSEVPQNLSASRPQDRQFILSSKKLLLSDSGFYLCAWTKGGDTQYFGPGTRLTVL.

This CDR3 is CASSQPGQGPTGELFF. The CDR3 nucleotides are TGTGCCAGCAGCCAGCCGGGACAGGGGCCCACCGGGGAGCTGTTTTTT. V gene TRBV4-2 combines with J gene TRBJ2-2, with 10 bases fitting TRBD1. J was trimmed by 4 bases and V by 3 bases; bases with no gene match: 5. Germline V gene data show CDR1 as LGHNA and CDR2 as YNFKEQ. The CDR3 loop spans 16 amino acids.

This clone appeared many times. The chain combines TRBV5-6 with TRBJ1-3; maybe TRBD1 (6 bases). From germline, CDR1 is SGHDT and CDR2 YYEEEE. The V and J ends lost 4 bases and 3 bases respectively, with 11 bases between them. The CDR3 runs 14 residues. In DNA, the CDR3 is TGTGCCAGCAGCCTTACAGGGTTTGGAAACACCATATATTTT. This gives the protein CASSLTGFGNTIYF.

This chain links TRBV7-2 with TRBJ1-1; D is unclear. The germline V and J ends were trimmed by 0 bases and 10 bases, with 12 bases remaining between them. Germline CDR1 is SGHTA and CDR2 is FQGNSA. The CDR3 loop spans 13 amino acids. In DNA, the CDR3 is TGTGCCAGCAGCTTAGCCCCGGAAACGGGAGCTTTCTTT. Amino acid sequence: CASSLAPETGAFF.

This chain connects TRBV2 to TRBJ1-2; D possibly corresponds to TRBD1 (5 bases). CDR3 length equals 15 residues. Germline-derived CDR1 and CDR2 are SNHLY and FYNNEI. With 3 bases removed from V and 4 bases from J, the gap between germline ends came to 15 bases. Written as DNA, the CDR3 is TGTGCCAGCAGTGACGGACCTTGGGGCTCCTATGGCTACACCTTC. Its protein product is CASSDGPWGSYGYTF.

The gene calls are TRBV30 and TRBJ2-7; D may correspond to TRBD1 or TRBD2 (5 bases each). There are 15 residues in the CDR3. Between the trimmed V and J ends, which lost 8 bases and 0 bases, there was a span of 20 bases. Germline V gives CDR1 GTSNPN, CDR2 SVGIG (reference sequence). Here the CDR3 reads CASSPSGTVSYEQYF. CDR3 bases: TGTGCCAGCAGCCCCTCCGGGACGGTCTCCTACGAGCAGTACTTC.

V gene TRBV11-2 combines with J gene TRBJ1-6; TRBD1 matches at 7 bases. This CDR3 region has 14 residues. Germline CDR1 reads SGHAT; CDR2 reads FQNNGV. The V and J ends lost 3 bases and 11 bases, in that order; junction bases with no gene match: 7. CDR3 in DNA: TGTGCCAGCAGCTTCAGTCAGGGGGGTCCACCCCTCCACTTT. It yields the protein CASSFSQGGPPLHF.

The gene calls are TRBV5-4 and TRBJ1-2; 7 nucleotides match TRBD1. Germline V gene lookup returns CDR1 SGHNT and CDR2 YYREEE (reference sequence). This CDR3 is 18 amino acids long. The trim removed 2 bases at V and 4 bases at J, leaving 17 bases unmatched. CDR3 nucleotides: TGTGCCAGCAGCTTCTTCGACAGGGCAGTTGGCAGGGTCTATGGCTACACCTTC. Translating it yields CASSFFDRAVGRVYGYTF.

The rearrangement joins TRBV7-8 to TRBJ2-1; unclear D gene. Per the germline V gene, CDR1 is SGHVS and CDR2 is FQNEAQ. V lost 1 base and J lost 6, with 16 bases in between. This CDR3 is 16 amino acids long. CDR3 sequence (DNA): TGTGCCAGCAGCTTAGAGCCACCAGGTCGAGGCAATGAGCAGTTCTTC. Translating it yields CASSLEPPGRGNEQFF.

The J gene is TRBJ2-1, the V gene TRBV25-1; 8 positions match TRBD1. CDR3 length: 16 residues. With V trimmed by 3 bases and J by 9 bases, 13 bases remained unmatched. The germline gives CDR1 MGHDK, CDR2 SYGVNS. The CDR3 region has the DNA TGTGCCAGCAGTGACGCCCGGGACAGGAGCCTGATTGAGCAGTTCTTC. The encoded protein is CASSDARDRSLIEQFF.

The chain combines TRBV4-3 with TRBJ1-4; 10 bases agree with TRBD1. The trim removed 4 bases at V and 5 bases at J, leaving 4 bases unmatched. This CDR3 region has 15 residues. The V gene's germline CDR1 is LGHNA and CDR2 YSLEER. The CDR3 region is CASSLKDRGNEKLFF. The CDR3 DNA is TGCGCCAGCAGCCTCAAGGACAGGGGGAATGAAAAACTGTTTTTT.

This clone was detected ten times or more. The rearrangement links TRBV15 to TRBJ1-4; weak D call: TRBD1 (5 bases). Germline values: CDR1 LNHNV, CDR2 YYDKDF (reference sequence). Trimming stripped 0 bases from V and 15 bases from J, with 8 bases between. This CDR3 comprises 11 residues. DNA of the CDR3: TGTGCCACCAGCAGAGATCAAGGGGTGTTTTTT. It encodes CATSRDQGVFF.